Listed below are T cell receptor beta chains from one sample, sequenced in a study of shared clonotypes between healthy human individuals. The data were produced by immunoSEQ multiplex PCR, yet TCRdb's version contains in-frame clones alone and is incomplete. The sample contains some 1.1 million clones, roughly 80% of which appear only once. The sequenced material came from memory CD4+ T cells from PBMCs. These receptors all stem from a man in his late teens or twenties in good health. Some clones in this sample may be carry-over from other donors' samples. Both conserved end residues are part of each CDR3. Each record gives: D gene, V gene, clone size, J gene, CDR3 DNA, CDR3 protein. The D gene is left open where the match is weak. The size entry is marked missing in some rows and otherwise reads once, few, many or a size class.

NA	TRBV9	NA	TRBJ2-7	TGTGCCACCCTACAGGGTACCTACGAGCAGTACTTC	CATLQGTYEQYF
TRBD2	TRBV7-2	NA	TRBJ2-7	TGTGCCAGCAGCTCCCCGTTGACTAGCGGGAGCGAGCAGTACTTC	CASSSPLTSGSEQYF
NA	TRBV5-6	NA	TRBJ2-7	TGTGCCAGCAGCTACCAGGACCTCCGCAGCTCCTACGAGCAGTACTTC	CASSYQDLRSSYEQYF
TRBD2	TRBV6-4	NA	TRBJ2-3	TGTGCCAGCAGTGCAGGGACTAGCGGAACCACAGATACGCAGTATTTT	CASSAGTSGTTDTQYF
TRBD2	TRBV6-6	NA	TRBJ2-7	TGTGCCAGCAGAGGTGAGAGGACTAGCGGGCTGTACTTC	CASRGERTSGLYF
TRBD2	TRBV7-2	once	TRBJ2-3	TGTGCCAGCAGCTTTTTGGTACTAGCGGGAGGGGGCACAGATACGCAGTATTTT	CASSFLVLAGGGTDTQYF
NA	TRBV10-2	NA	TRBJ2-7	TGCGCCAGCAGAGCCACTGCCACCAGCTCCTACGAGCAGTACTTC	CASRATATSSYEQYF
NA	TRBV23-1	NA	TRBJ2-5	TGCGCCAGCAGTAGGGGGTTCCAAGAGACCCAGTACTTC	CASSRGFQETQYF
NA	TRBV2	NA	TRBJ2-7	TGTGCCAGCCGTCAGGAGAGCAAAGGAGGCGAGCAGTACTTC	CASRQESKGGEQYF
TRBD2	TRBV4-3	few	TRBJ2-7	TGCGCCAGCAGCCAGTCGACTAGCGGGTTCTACGAGCAGTACTTC	CASSQSTSGFYEQYF
TRBD2	TRBV19	NA	TRBJ2-1	TGTGCCAGTAGTATGGTAGACGGGAGGGCCATTGAGCAGTTCTTC	CASSMVDGRAIEQFF
NA	TRBV19	few	TRBJ2-2	TGTGCCAGTAGTTTACAGGGAGAGCTGTTTTTT	CASSLQGELFF
TRBD2	TRBV9	NA	TRBJ2-1	TGTGCCAGCAGCGTAGCTGTGCTAGCGGAGTACAATGAGCAGTTCTTC	CASSVAVLAEYNEQFF
TRBD1	TRBV10-1	once	TRBJ2-7	TGCGCCAGCGAGACAGGGGATACCCACGAGCAGTACTTC	CASETGDTHEQYF
TRBD1	TRBV2	NA	TRBJ1-5	TGTGCCAGCAGCGGGACAGGGGAACAGCCCCAGCATTTT	CASSGTGEQPQHF
NA	TRBV9	NA	TRBJ1-1	TGTGCCAGCAGCGTAGAATCCGGGAACACTGAAGCTTTCTTT	CASSVESGNTEAFF
NA	TRBV6-1	few	TRBJ1-5	TGTGCCAGCAGGGTGGGGGGCTTGAGTGATCAGCCCCAGCATTTT	CASRVGGLSDQPQHF
NA	TRBV5-6	NA	TRBJ2-3	TGTGCCAGCAGCACCCGGGCCTTCTCCCCGGAGACGCAGTATTTT	CASSTRAFSPETQYF
TRBD2	TRBV15	NA	TRBJ2-1	TGTGCCACCAGCGGGAGGGCCTGGGATGAGCAGTTCTTC	CATSGRAWDEQFF
NA	TRBV30	few	TRBJ1-6	TGTGCCTGGAGGGGTAATTCACCCCTCCACTTT	CAWRGNSPLHF
NA	TRBV7-9	NA	TRBJ2-3	TGTGCCAGCAGCTCGTTCTCTACCACAGATACGCAGTATTTT	CASSSFSTTDTQYF
TRBD1	TRBV5-1	NA	TRBJ2-1	TGCGCCAGCAGCTTCCCGACCGGGACAGGGGATAACATTGAGCAGTTCTTC	CASSFPTGTGDNIEQFF
NA	TRBV28	NA	TRBJ2-5	TGTGCCAGCAGTTTAAGGGGCGCTAGTTCCCCGTACTTC	CASSLRGASSPYF
NA	TRBV5-6	many	TRBJ2-1	TGTGCCAGCAGCGGATTCTCGAGACCAGGGAATGAGCAGTTCTTC	CASSGFSRPGNEQFF
TRBD1	TRBV18	NA	TRBJ2-7	TGTGCCAGCTCAGGGACAGTTCCCTACGAGCAGTACTTC	CASSGTVPYEQYF
TRBD2	TRBV6-6	NA	TRBJ2-1	TGTGCCAGCAGTTACTCAGCGGGAGGGTCCAATGAGCAGTTCTTC	CASSYSAGGSNEQFF
NA	TRBV9	NA	TRBJ2-1	TGTGCCAGCAGCGTACGGGGGGCTTACAATGAGCAGTTCTTC	CASSVRGAYNEQFF
NA	TRBV5-5	few	TRBJ2-3	TGTGCCAGCAGCTTGGCCCGGGATACGCAGTATTTT	CASSLARDTQYF
TRBD1	TRBV15	few	TRBJ1-5	TGTGCCACCAGCAGATACCAACAGGGGGTGTTGCGGAATCAGCCCCAGCATTTT	CATSRYQQGVLRNQPQHF
TRBD2	TRBV7-9	NA	TRBJ2-5	TGTGCCAGCAGCTTGAGCGGGACTAAAGGAGAGACCCAGTACTTC	CASSLSGTKGETQYF
TRBD1	TRBV6-5	NA	TRBJ2-7	TGTGCCAGCAGGTCCGACAGGGGGACCCACGAGCAGTACTTC	CASRSDRGTHEQYF
NA	TRBV18	few	TRBJ1-5	TGTGCCAGCTCACCAACGGGCAACCTCAATCAGCCCCAGCATTTT	CASSPTGNLNQPQHF
NA	TRBV11-2	NA	TRBJ2-3	TGTGCCAGCAGCTTCTCTCCCGGCAAAGATACGCAGTATTTT	CASSFSPGKDTQYF
NA	TRBV6-1	NA	TRBJ1-1	TGTGCCAGCAGTGAACTTCAGGGTTGGACTGAAGCTTTCTTT	CASSELQGWTEAFF
NA	TRBV18	NA	TRBJ2-5	TGTGCCAGCTCACCAAGTCAGGCAGCCAGAGGGGGAGAGACCCAGTACTTC	CASSPSQAARGGETQYF
TRBD1	TRBV2	NA	TRBJ2-2	TGTGCCAGCCGGGCTATGAGAGGGGGCCGGAACACCGGGGAGCTGTTTTTT	CASRAMRGGRNTGELFF
TRBD1	TRBV10-3	NA	TRBJ2-5	TGTGCCATCAGTGAGTCCCGGACAGGAGAGACCCAGTACTTC	CAISESRTGETQYF
NA	TRBV5-1	NA	TRBJ2-1	TGCGCCAGCAGCTTGCTAACAGGGTATGAGCAGTTCTTC	CASSLLTGYEQFF
NA	TRBV5-1	NA	TRBJ2-7	TGCGCCAGCAGCCGCACCGACAGCCTAGAACAGTACTTC	CASSRTDSLEQYF
NA	TRBV23-1	NA	TRBJ1-5	TGCGCCAGCAGTCAATCGCAAGCTCGATTCGGGATGTTGGTAGTGCAGCCCCAGCATTTT	CASSQSQARFGMLVVQPQHF
NA	TRBV13	NA	TRBJ1-2	TGTGCCAGCAGCTTAAGTCAAGCGGGCTACACCTTC	CASSLSQAGYTF
NA	TRBV30	NA	TRBJ2-1	TGTGCCTGGAGTGTGGCTAGCCTTTACAATGAGCAGTTCTTC	CAWSVASLYNEQFF